A selection of T cell receptor beta chains follows, all from one sample in a study of post-analysis software for immune sequencing data. TCRdb processed the PCR reads anew with MiXCR; each CDR3 protein has one entry. The profile shows 650,000 to 850,000 distinct CDR3 sequences, 35% to 55% of them singletons. Specimen: blood. The origin of the receptors is a girl aged 5-17 years with multiple sclerosis. The CDR3 runs from the conserved cysteine through the conserved F or W. Fields, in order: J gene, D gene, clone size, V gene, CDR3 protein, CDR3 DNA. The D gene is left open where the match is weak. Size is stated for part of the rows, as once, few or many counts, or as a class when the clone is expanded.

TRBJ2-5,NA,NA,TRBV7-8,CASSPGRVGNNEQYF,TGTGCCAGCAGCCCAGGCCGCGTGGGGAACAATGAGCAGTACTTC
TRBJ2-3,NA,NA,TRBV13,CASSLTGGASTDTQYF,TGTGCCAGCAGCTTAACGGGCGGGGCCAGCACAGATACGCAGTATTTT
TRBJ2-3,TRBD2,few,TRBV5-1,CASSLLAGVGTDTQYF,TGCGCCAGCAGCTTGCTAGCGGGAGTGGGGACAGATACGCAGTATTTT
TRBJ1-1,NA,NA,TRBV20-1,CSASNSAMNTEAFF,TGCAGTGCTAGTAACAGTGCCATGAACACTGAAGCTTTCTTT
TRBJ2-1,NA,NA,TRBV7-6,CASSLAIPLAEAYNEQFF,TGTGCCAGCAGCTTAGCCATCCCCTTAGCGGAGGCCTACAATGAGCAGTTCTTC
TRBJ2-1,TRBD2,NA,TRBV28,CASSFSGGRYEQFF,TGTGCCAGCAGTTTCTCGGGGGGACGGTATGAGCAGTTCTTC
TRBJ2-1,TRBD2,NA,TRBV12-3/TRBV12-4,CASSVGGPYDNEQFF,TGTGCCAGCAGTGTGGGAGGGCCTTATGACAATGAGCAGTTCTTC
TRBJ2-1,NA,NA,TRBV12-3/TRBV12-4,CASSLLDEQFF,TGTGCCAGCTCTTTATTAGATGAGCAGTTCTTC
TRBJ2-1,TRBD2,NA,TRBV7-9,CASSSSGIVHNEQFF,TGTGCCAGCAGCTCCAGCGGGATCGTTCACAATGAGCAGTTCTTC
TRBJ1-4,NA,NA,TRBV7-9,CASSLGRAINEKLFF,TGTGCCAGCAGCTTAGGACGGGCCATTAATGAAAAACTGTTTTTT
TRBJ1-4,NA,NA,TRBV18,CASSPGTDTTNEKLFF,TGTGCCAGCTCACCGGGAACAGATACAACTAATGAAAAACTGTTTTTT
TRBJ2-1,NA,NA,TRBV2,CARSTLPTYNEQFF,TGTGCCCGAAGCACTTTGCCAACCTACAATGAGCAGTTCTTC
TRBJ2-3,NA,NA,TRBV12-3/TRBV12-4,CTSSPRTDTQYF,TGTACCAGCAGTCCTAGAACAGATACGCAGTATTTT
TRBJ1-1,NA,few,TRBV20-1,CSARDPNRLVTEAFF,TGCAGTGCTAGAGATCCCAACAGGCTGGTCACTGAAGCTTTCTTT
TRBJ1-2,TRBD1,few,TRBV10-3,CAISEDRVGGYTF,TGTGCCATCAGTGAGGACAGGGTGGGTGGCTACACCTTC
TRBJ2-5,NA,few,TRBV7-2,CASSLLVRETQYF,TGTGCCAGCAGCTTGTTGGTTCGTGAGACCCAGTACTTC
TRBJ2-1,NA,NA,TRBV6-1,CASSEVRYDEQFF,TGTGCCAGCAGTGAAGTCCGCTACGATGAGCAGTTCTTC
TRBJ2-1,TRBD2,NA,TRBV20-1,CSARDPLAGASSDEQFF,TGCAGTGCTAGAGATCCCCTAGCGGGAGCGTCCAGTGATGAGCAGTTCTTC
TRBJ1-3,TRBD1,once,TRBV3-1,CASSFDRAGNTIYF,TGTGCCAGCAGCTTCGACAGGGCTGGAAACACCATATATTTT
TRBJ1-4,TRBD1,NA,TRBV10-3,CAIGDRVREKLFF,TGTGCCATCGGTGACAGGGTCAGAGAAAAACTGTTTTTT
TRBJ2-3,NA,few,TRBV10-3,CAIRPTGSSTDTQYF,TGTGCCATCAGGCCTACAGGGTCAAGCACAGATACGCAGTATTTT
TRBJ1-4,NA,NA,TRBV7-9,CASSLAGASAEKLFF,TGTGCCAGCAGCTTAGCCGGAGCCTCAGCGGAAAAACTGTTTTTT
TRBJ1-5,NA,NA,TRBV27,CASSTRGGTRPQHF,TGTGCCAGCAGTACCCGTGGGGGCACCCGGCCCCAGCATTTT
TRBJ2-1,TRBD2,few,TRBV4-2,CASSPLGAGGPSYNEQFF,TGTGCCAGCAGCCCCCTAGGGGCGGGAGGGCCTAGTTACAATGAGCAGTTCTTC
TRBJ2-1,TRBD2,few,TRBV6-5,CASSATSGLRNEQFF,TGTGCCAGCAGCGCGACTAGCGGACTAAGGAATGAGCAGTTCTTC
TRBJ2-6,NA,NA,TRBV7-3,CASSLNGANVLTF,TGTGCCAGCAGTTTAAATGGGGCCAACGTCCTGACTTTC
TRBJ2-3,NA,few,TRBV12-3/TRBV12-4,CASRLSAGTFPTDTQYF,TGTGCCAGCAGATTATCGGCAGGGACTTTTCCCACAGATACGCAGTATTTT
TRBJ2-1,NA,NA,TRBV10-3,CAISERDDRLGNEQFF,TGTGCCATCAGTGAGAGGGATGACAGGTTGGGCAATGAGCAGTTCTTC
TRBJ1-4,NA,NA,TRBV9,CASSGTGFATNEKLFF,TGTGCCAGCAGCGGCACAGGGTTCGCAACTAATGAAAAACTGTTTTTT
TRBJ2-7,NA,NA,TRBV18,CASSPSGESSYEQYF,TGTGCCAGCTCACCCTCGGGGGAGAGCTCCTACGAGCAGTACTTC
TRBJ2-7,TRBD2,few,TRBV4-3,CASSPGLVGYEQYF,TGCGCCAGCAGCCCTGGACTAGTGGGTTACGAGCAGTACTTC
TRBJ1-2,NA,once,TRBV20-1,CSARKNPGYTF,TGCAGTGCTAGAAAAAATCCCGGCTACACCTTC
TRBJ2-1,TRBD2,NA,TRBV20-1,CSASGLAGGRSYNEQFF,TGCAGTGCTAGCGGACTAGCGGGAGGGCGCTCCTACAATGAGCAGTTCTTC
TRBJ2-5,NA,NA,TRBV7-2,CASSLLWGGRETQYF,TGTGCCAGCAGCTTACTTTGGGGGGGGCGAGAGACCCAGTACTTC
TRBJ2-7,TRBD2,few,TRBV7-2,CASSFTGLVGEQYF,TGTGCCAGCAGCTTTACGGGACTAGTCGGCGAGCAGTACTTC
TRBJ2-5,NA,few,TRBV12-3/TRBV12-4,CASSLPESDPGVRETQYF,TGTGCCAGCAGTTTACCGGAAAGCGACCCCGGGGTTAGAGAGACCCAGTACTTC
TRBJ1-2,NA,NA,TRBV20-1,CSARFARQALFYGYTF,TGCAGCGCTAGATTCGCTCGACAGGCCCTATTCTATGGCTACACCTTC
TRBJ1-1,NA,many,TRBV10-3,CATIGGKDTEAFF,TGTGCCACAATCGGAGGGAAGGACACTGAAGCTTTCTTT
TRBJ1-2,NA,NA,TRBV29-1,CSVSRQLYGYTF,TGCAGCGTCTCACGGCAGCTCTATGGCTACACCTTC
TRBJ2-5,TRBD1,NA,TRBV29-1,CSVTGTGQETQYF,TGCAGCGTCACCGGGACAGGACAAGAGACCCAGTACTTC
TRBJ1-2,NA,NA,TRBV12-3/TRBV12-4,CASSSGTGTQGGYTF,TGTGCCAGCAGTTCCGGGACGGGCACTCAAGGTGGCTACACCTTC
TRBJ2-3,NA,NA,TRBV29-1,CSVESLDSSGTDTQYF,TGCAGCGTTGAATCATTGGACAGCTCAGGCACAGATACGCAGTATTTT
TRBJ2-3,NA,few,TRBV11-2,CASSLRGLVDPNTQYF,TGTGCCAGCAGCTTAAGGGGACTTGTCGACCCTAATACGCAGTATTTT